Listed below are T cell receptor beta chains from one sample, sequenced in a study of early T cells in non-severe SARS-CoV-2 infection. In TCRdb, the 5' RACE reads were re-called with MiXCR into one record per CDR3 protein. The repertoire has 70,000 to 75,000 distinct CDR3 sequences, more than 9% of them found once; the top ten carry 3% to 5%. Sample: whole blood. These receptors all come from an adult who was a healthcare worker with PCR-confirmed SARS-CoV-2 infection or an uninfected control (not recorded which). Both conserved end residues are part of each CDR3. Each record gives: D gene, clone size, V gene, CDR3 protein. The D gene is left open where the match is weak. Clone size is shown for a subset of rows, as once, few, many or a class of expanded clone.

TRBD2,.,TRBV29-1,CSVEYPGGSGRAAETQYF
.,.,TRBV19,CASSIRGGFSYNEQFF
TRBD1,many,TRBV19,CATLDRVPSGANVLTF
.,many,TRBV28,CASSFGRGYEQYF
.,few,TRBV28,CASSRRPTTDTQYF
TRBD1,many,TRBV20-1,CSARGDREETQYF
.,many,TRBV6-5,CASSYRIAAPREQYF
TRBD1,medium-sized,TRBV7-9,CASSLGTGTEQYF
.,.,TRBV7-3,CASSSGHPTDTQYF
TRBD2,.,TRBV20-1,CSLRAGGPGDTQYF
.,.,TRBV2,CASSAVDSRTDTQYF
.,few,TRBV30,CAWSVRADQRTEAFF
.,.,TRBV5-1,CASRMGGEEGVLTF
.,many,TRBV13,CASSSRVGRGTEAFF
TRBD2,.,TRBV11-2,CASSLVRGDDNEQFF